This T cell receptor beta chain emerged from a study of CD8+ T cells in alopecia areata. Reverse transcribed after extraction, RNA yielded cDNA as the sequencing template. Sequenced by immunoSEQ multiplex PCR; TCRdb stores in-frame clones only, minus some. The sample has a few hundred thousand clones, approximately 40% seen once. Specified treatment: oral pan-JAK inhibitor, 5-10 mg twice daily. Those with alopecia areata gave lesional scalp punch biopsies and peripheral blood. With V trimmed by 0 bases and J by 0 bases, 5 bases remained unmatched. The CDR3 has 17 residues. Germline values: CDR1 GTSNPN, CDR2 SVGIG (reference sequence).

This chain joins TRBV30 and TRBJ2-1; 10 bases fit TRBD2. The source was CD4+ T cells sorted from blood, collected at roughly week 36, from a patient treated with tofacitinib. The receptor's source is a human donor with alopecia areata. In DNA form, the CDR3 reads TGTGCCTGGAGTGTAGTGGGACTAGCGAGCTCCTACAATGAGCAGTTCTTC. Its translation: CAWSVVGLASSYNEQFF.